This TCR beta chain is from a study of T cell repertoires in cytomegalovirus infection. Study-level background: Based on public TCR beta signatures, there were indications of CMV infection and of a matching HLA type.

TCRdb re-called the reads with MiXCR, one entry per CDR3 protein. The table shows about 400,000 distinct CDR3 sequences, with about a sixth occurring only once. This clonotype was counted only a few times. V dropped 6 bases and J dropped 3 bases, with 12 bases sitting between them. The germline V gene has CDR1 MNHEY and CDR2 SVGAGI. CDR3 size: 13 residues. This TCR was recovered from a human donor in good health (CMV status not recorded). Some clones in this sample may be carry-over from other donors' samples. The chain joins TRBV6-5 to TRBJ2-7; D remains ambiguous. Sequenced sample: PBMCs. CDR3 protein: CASSGSPVYEQYF. CDR3 in DNA: TGTGCCAGCAGCGGATCTCCTGTCTACGAGCAGTACTTC.